This T cell receptor beta chain derives from a study of T cell clones after liver transplantation. As for the study in general: Subjects received no induction therapy and standard immunosuppression until randomization at 12-24 months post-transplant. Timepoints were pre-transplant, pre-withdrawal, and after withdrawal was completed or failed.

Clones were sequenced by immunoSEQ multiplex PCR, and TCRdb holds only the in-frame ones, with some missing. The top ten clones hold around 2.9% of a sample with roughly 100,000 clones, around four fifths of them seen once. General study findings and limits: Graft donor-reactive T cells possibly entered the graft instead of undergoing deletion. Circulating graft-donor-reactive CD4 TCRbeta sequences fell significantly post-transplant in most of the 8 subjects.

Concerning this clone itself: Its target is unknown.

The CDR3 has 15 residues. The ends were cut back, 4 bases at V and 2 bases at J, with 12 bases in the middle. Per the germline V gene, CDR1 is SGHKS and CDR2 is YYEKEE (reference sequence). V and J are TRBV5-5 and TRBJ2-2; D ambiguous. The sequencing here drew on CD4+ T cells from blood, taken around 4 years after liver transplant. The receptor was derived from a human patient who received a liver transplant. Some T cells could come from the graft donor. CDR3 sequence: CASSGPRVNTGELFF. The CDR3, as DNA: TGTGCCAGCAGCGGACCCCGGGTAAACACCGGGGAGCTGTTTTTT.